A selection of T cell receptor beta chains follows, all from one sample in a study of blood T cell repertoires in COVID-19. Sequencing was performed with immunoSEQ multiplex PCR; in TCRdb, only in-frame clones are kept and a portion is missing. The sample has over 5,000 clones, approximately 87% seen once. Sequencing was carried out using peripheral blood. Receptors were obtained from a human donor in a cohort sampled during active COVID-19. CDR3s include the opening cysteine and the closing phenylalanine or tryptophan. D genes are given only for firm matches. Part of the rows lack a size; the others show once, few, many or a class for expanded clones.

d_call	clone_size	v_call	j_call	cdr3_aa	cdr3_nt
NA	few	TRBV10-1	TRBJ1-1	CASSGAHRATEAFF	TGCGCCAGCAGTGGAGCGCACCGAGCCACTGAAGCTTTCTTT
NA	few	TRBV5-6	TRBJ1-2	CASTPGGGTLYGYTF	TGTGCCAGCACCCCGGGCGGAGGTACATTGTATGGCTACACCTTC
TRBD1	NA	TRBV6-6	TRBJ1-1	CASSYGRDRATEAFF	TGTGCCAGCAGTTACGGTCGGGACAGGGCCACTGAAGCTTTCTTT
NA	NA	TRBV24-1	TRBJ2-2	CATSDLGPGELFF	TGTGCCACCAGTGACTTGGGCCCCGGGGAGCTGTTTTTT
NA	NA	TRBV18	TRBJ1-5	CASSRLGGESQHF	TGTGCCAGCTCACGGTTAGGAGGGGAGTCCCAGCATTTT
NA	NA	TRBV27	TRBJ1-1	CASSLLATVNTEAFF	TGTGCCAGCAGTTTATTGGCGACAGTGAACACTGAAGCTTTCTTT
NA	NA	TRBV4-1	TRBJ2-7	CASSQVFERTYEQYF	TGCGCCAGCAGCCAAGTCTTCGAGCGCACCTACGAGCAGTACTTC
NA	NA	TRBV30	TRBJ1-1	CAWNLINTEAFF	TGTGCCTGGAATTTAATAAACACTGAAGCTTTCTTT
NA	once	TRBV6-6	TRBJ1-2	CASNPTVLGGYTF	TGTGCCAGCAACCCGACAGTGCTGGGTGGCTACACCTTC
NA	NA	TRBV30	TRBJ1-1	CAWSGGLKREAFF	TGTGCCTGGAGTGGGGGGCTCAAGCGTGAAGCTTTCTTT
NA	NA	TRBV5-1	TRBJ2-2	CASSPIDSTTGELFF	TGCGCCAGCAGCCCTATAGACTCTACCACCGGGGAGCTGTTTTTT
TRBD1	once	TRBV5-4	TRBJ1-4	CASKGQGNEKLFF	TGTGCCAGCAAGGGACAGGGGAATGAAAAACTGTTTTTT
TRBD2	NA	TRBV9	TRBJ2-4	CASSAGGASNIQYF	TGTGCCAGCAGCGCCGGGGGGGCGTCAAACATTCAGTACTTC
NA	few	TRBV18	TRBJ2-7	CASSPSSYEQYF	TGTGCCAGCTCACCGAGCTCCTACGAGCAGTACTTC
TRBD2	NA	TRBV6-5	TRBJ2-7	CASSYSGGGSYEQYF	TGTGCCAGCAGTTATTCCGGGGGGGGCTCCTACGAGCAGTACTTC
NA	NA	TRBV7-3	TRBJ1-6	CASSLTGPRWRSPLHF	TGTGCCAGCAGCTTAACTGGACCTAGATGGAGGTCACCCCTCCACTTT
TRBD2	NA	TRBV5-4	TRBJ2-1	CASRGTRGGGNEQFF	TGTGCCAGCCGCGGGACTCGCGGGGGGGGGAATGAGCAGTTCTTC
TRBD2	NA	TRBV2	TRBJ2-7	CASSESRGGFYEQYF	TGTGCCAGCAGTGAGAGTCGGGGGGGATTTTACGAGCAGTACTTC
NA	once	TRBV30	TRBJ2-2	CAWSAQGTHTGELFF	TGTGCCTGGAGTGCACAGGGAACACACACCGGGGAGCTGTTTTTT
TRBD1	NA	TRBV11-2	TRBJ1-5	CASSLGQGNQPQHF	TGTGCCAGCAGCTTAGGACAGGGAAATCAGCCCCAGCATTTT
NA	once	TRBV9	TRBJ2-7	CASSVDPGYEQYF	TGTGCCAGCAGCGTAGATCCGGGCTACGAGCAGTACTTC
NA	NA	TRBV19	TRBJ1-1	CASRESMNTEAFF	TGTGCCAGTAGAGAGAGCATGAACACTGAAGCTTTCTTT
TRBD2	NA	TRBV7-2	TRBJ2-3	CASSRTSLTDTQYF	TGTGCCAGCAGCCGGACTAGTTTGACAGATACGCAGTATTTT
TRBD1	once	TRBV6-5	TRBJ2-3	CASSRTGIDTQYF	TGTGCCAGCAGTAGGACAGGGATAGATACGCAGTATTTT
NA	NA	TRBV18	TRBJ2-4	CASSPRVRGAKNIQYF	TGTGCCAGCTCACCACGGGTCAGAGGGGCCAAAAACATTCAGTACTTC
NA	NA	TRBV6-5	TRBJ1-4	CASNPKQEFNEKLFF	TGTGCCAGCAACCCCAAGCAAGAGTTTAATGAAAAACTGTTTTTT
TRBD1	NA	TRBV3-1/TRBV3-2	TRBJ2-3	CASSPRGLGTDTQYF	TGTGCCAGCAGCCCGAGGGGGCTAGGCACAGATACGCAGTATTTT
NA	NA	TRBV5-1	TRBJ1-2	CASSPGAGNYGYTF	TGCGCCAGCAGCCCAGGGGCAGGGAACTATGGCTACACCTTC
NA	NA	TRBV7-7	TRBJ2-3	CASSQGRGSTDTQYF	TGTGCTAGCAGCCAGGGCCGGGGGTCCACAGATACGCAGTATTTT
TRBD1	NA	TRBV5-1	TRBJ1-3	CASSYSPGGSGNTIYF	TGCGCCAGCAGCTATTCCCCAGGGGGCTCTGGAAACACCATATATTTT
TRBD1	few	TRBV5-1	TRBJ2-1	CASSPIQGALDNEQFF	TGCGCCAGCAGCCCGATACAGGGGGCGCTCGACAATGAGCAGTTCTTC
TRBD1	NA	TRBV5-6	TRBJ2-7	CASSWRGQGSEQYF	TGTGCCAGCAGCTGGAGGGGACAGGGTTCCGAGCAGTACTTC
TRBD2	NA	TRBV12-5	TRBJ2-3	CASGAGLAPYTDTQYF	TGTGCTAGTGGTGCCGGACTAGCTCCATACACAGATACGCAGTATTTT
NA	NA	TRBV5-6	TRBJ1-1	CASSLRRGNTEAFF	TGTGCCAGCAGCTTGAGGCGGGGGAACACTGAAGCTTTCTTT
TRBD1	NA	TRBV7-9	TRBJ2-3	CASSSDRRGDTQYF	TGTGCCAGCAGTTCGGACAGGCGAGGGGATACGCAGTATTTT
TRBD1	NA	TRBV9	TRBJ1-2	CASSAGGTYGYTF	TGTGCCAGCAGCGCAGGGGGCACCTATGGCTACACCTTC
NA	few	TRBV5-1	TRBJ1-1	CASSRGNLNTEAFF	TGCGCCAGCAGCCGAGGGAATTTGAACACTGAAGCTTTCTTT
NA	NA	TRBV5-1	TRBJ2-1	CASSLAIGTTNEQFF	TGCGCCAGCAGCTTGGCAATTGGCACAACCAATGAGCAGTTCTTC
NA	NA	TRBV9	TRBJ1-4	CASSVALQTTNEKLFF	TGTGCCAGCAGCGTAGCCCTACAGACAACTAATGAAAAACTGTTTTTT
NA	NA	TRBV5-1	TRBJ2-1	CASSLGGEYLYNEQFF	TGCGCCAGCAGCTTGGGCGGGGAATACCTATACAATGAGCAGTTCTTC
NA	once	TRBV19	TRBJ2-7	CASSHGLAYYEQYF	TGTGCCAGTAGTCATGGGCTAGCTTACTACGAGCAGTACTTC
TRBD1	NA	TRBV6-5	TRBJ1-3	CASSFGSGGGLNTIYF	TGTGCCAGCAGTTTTGGGTCAGGGGGTGGTTTAAACACCATATATTTT
NA	NA	TRBV7-2	TRBJ2-7	CASSLDRAQGYEQYF	TGTGCCAGCAGCTTAGACCGGGCGCAGGGGTACGAGCAGTACTTC
TRBD2	NA	TRBV11-2	TRBJ2-1	CASSLASSGGPYEQFF	TGTGCCAGCAGCTTAGCGTCTAGCGGGGGGCCCTATGAGCAGTTCTTC